This T cell receptor beta chain was sequenced for a study of cytomegalovirus exposure and HLA in healthy donors. PCR amplification relied on 60 Vbeta primers (plus 13 Jbeta primers). The method was immunoSEQ multiplex PCR; TCRdb's version includes in-frame clones alone and lacks a portion of them. This table holds 150,000 to 200,000 clones, approximately 78% found once. Findings and limits, study-wide: Most subjects' HLA-A and HLA-B alleles were reportedly predicted from TCR beta sequences.

This clone was detected only once. Its antigen is undetermined. The length of the CDR3 is 13 residues. The germline gives CDR1 LNHDA, CDR2 SQIVND (reference sequence). The V gene end was trimmed by 5 bases and the J gene end by 8 bases; junction bases not matched to a gene: 6. The V call is TRBV19, the J call TRBJ1-2; 9 bases map to TRBD1. The TCR originated in a girl aged 2-10 years in good health and CMV-seropositive. Sequencing used PBMCs. In DNA form, the CDR3 reads TGTGCCAGTAGTCCCACAGGGGGCCGAGGCTACACCTTC. Its translation: CASSPTGGRGYTF.